The clone carrying this T cell receptor beta chain was detected only a few times. What it binds is not known. A single record per CDR3 protein comes from TCRdb applying MiXCR to the 5' RACE reads. The repertoire holds around 450,000 distinct CDR3 sequences, 20% seen once, with about 8.8% in the top ten. CDR3 length: 10 residues. Germline lookup yields CDR1 SGHVS and CDR2 FNYEAQ. Trimming removed 8 bases at V and 8 bases at J, with 9 bases between. The data were taken from a study of T-cell memory formation after mild COVID-19. Study information: TCR clusters showed largely donor specificity.

Study-wide points: Contracting CD4+ clones were located mainly in CM and EM, and CD8+ clones in EMRA. A second wave expanding day 15 to 37 was CD4+-biased; contracting clones were balanced. Second-wave clones with a day 37 peak had unconfirmed SARS-CoV-2 specificity.

The receptor was derived from an adult woman who had mild COVID-19 (a few samples of this study predate the infection). Cell type and time point are not known. Material for sequencing was PBMCs or a T cell subset sorted from them (not recorded which). This chain connects TRBV7-6 to TRBJ1-2; D gene ambiguous. The CDR3 loop reads CASGNNGYTF. CDR3 coding DNA: TGTGCCAGCGGGAACAACGGCTACACCTTC.